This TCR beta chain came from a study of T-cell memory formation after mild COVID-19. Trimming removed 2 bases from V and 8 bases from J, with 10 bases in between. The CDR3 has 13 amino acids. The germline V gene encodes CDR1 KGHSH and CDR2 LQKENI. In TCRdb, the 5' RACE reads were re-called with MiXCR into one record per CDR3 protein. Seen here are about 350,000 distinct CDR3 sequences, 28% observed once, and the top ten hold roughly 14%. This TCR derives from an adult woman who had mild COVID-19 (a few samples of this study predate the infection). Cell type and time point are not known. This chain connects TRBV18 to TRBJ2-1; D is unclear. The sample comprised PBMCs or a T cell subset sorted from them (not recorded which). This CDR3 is CASSPALRDEQFF. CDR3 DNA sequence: TGTGCCAGCTCACCAGCACTCCGGGATGAGCAGTTCTTC.